A single sample is the source of the 16 T cell receptor beta chains below, sequenced in a study of T cells in Graves' hyperthyroidism and ophthalmopathy. The CDR3 regions of TCR beta were amplified from RNA transcripts. The HTBI set primed first-round TCR CDR3 RT-PCR. TCRdb reanalysed the multiplex PCR reads using MiXCR and keeps one entry per CDR3 protein. The sample consists of approximately 330,000 distinct CDR3 sequences, approximately 15% of them appearing once. The material sequenced was blood. The receptors were sampled from a woman aged 40 to 50 with Graves' ophthalmopathy.

This clonotype was counted ten times or more. This rearrangement joins TRBV6-1 to TRBJ2-1; D is possibly TRBD2 (6 bases). The length of the CDR3 is 17 residues. Germline V gives CDR1 MNHNS, CDR2 SASEGT. V was pared by 5 bases and J by 2 bases, with 19 bases between. This CDR3 reads CASSPHRLEGPYNEQFF. The CDR3, as DNA: TGTGCCAGCAGTCCCCACAGACTAGAGGGCCCCTACAATGAGCAGTTCTTC.

This clonotype was seen ten or more times. The chain combines TRBV2 with TRBJ2-4; a possible D gene is TRBD2 (6 bases). The CDR3 has 15 amino acids. V lost 6 bases and J 7 bases, leaving 19 bases between the germline ends. CDR1 and CDR2 from the germline V gene are SNHLY and FYNNEI. The DNA for the CDR3 is TGTGCCAGCAGCAATATCGGGGGTATGGGGAACATTCAGTACTTC. Protein: CASSNIGGMGNIQYF.

This chain joins TRBV30 and TRBJ2-5; D possibly corresponds to TRBD2 (5 bases). This CDR3 is built from 14 residues. Trimming took 3 bases from V and 5 from J, leaving 16 bases between them. Germline V gene sequence: CDR1 GTSNPN, CDR2 SVGIG (reference sequence). CDR3 amino acids: CAWRRGLLGETQYF. The CDR3 nucleotides read TGTGCCTGGAGGCGTGGACTGCTAGGGGAGACCCAGTACTTC.

There are many counts of this clonotype. This rearrangement joins TRBV15 to TRBJ2-1; D is perhaps TRBD2 (6 bases). The germline CDR1 and CDR2 sequences are LNHNV and YYDKDF (reference sequence). CDR3 length: 16 residues. V was cut by 0 bases and J by 2 bases, with 11 bases left in between. DNA for the CDR3: TGTGCCACCAGCAGAGAGTACGGGGGAACCTACAATGAGCAGTTCTTC. Residues: CATSREYGGTYNEQFF.

In its sample, this clonotype was seen a few times. The chain combines TRBV11-2 with TRBJ1-3, with D unclear. V lost 1 base to trimming and J lost 4 bases, with 11 bases between them. Germline V gives CDR1 SGHAT, CDR2 FQNNGV. The CDR3 is 15 residues long. CDR3 protein: CASSLGRVVGNTIYF. As DNA, the CDR3 is TGTGCCAGCAGCTTAGGGCGCGTCGTGGGAAACACCATATATTTT.

At least ten counts were recorded for this clonotype. CDR3 loop: CASSLVLVGGSYNEQFF. Here the CDR3 DNA reads TGTGCCAGCAGCTTAGTATTGGTAGGAGGCTCCTACAATGAGCAGTTCTTC. The rearrangement joins TRBV7-8 to TRBJ2-1; TRBD2 might be the D (5 bases). V was clipped by 1 base and J by 0 bases, with 13 bases between them. In germline, CDR1 is SGHVS, CDR2 FQNEAQ. The CDR3 consists of 17 residues.

This clonotype has just a few counts. The chain is built from TRBV5-1 and TRBJ2-3; the match to TRBD2 covers 12 bases. Unmatched junction bases numbered 5, after V lost 1 base and J lost 5 bases. Looked up from germline, CDR1 is SGHRS and CDR2 is YFSETQ. The CDR3 is 16 amino acids. The CDR3 nucleotides are TGCGCCAGCAGCTTGCTAGCGGGGGGGCCAGGAGATACGCAGTATTTT. Its translation: CASSLLAGGPGDTQYF.

The chain is built from TRBV27 and TRBJ2-7, with 8 bases identical to TRBD1. Losses at the gene ends were 4 bases for V and 3 bases for J; bases not matched to a gene: 14. Germline lookup yields CDR1 MNHEY and CDR2 SMNVEV (reference sequence). The CDR3 spans 17 residues. CDR3 nucleotides: TGTGCCAGCAGTTCCCGGGACAGGTTGGGTATTTACTACGAGCAGTACTTC. It encodes CASSSRDRLGIYYEQYF.

The chain combines TRBV6-1 with TRBJ1-2; 12 bases agree with TRBD1. In germline, CDR1 is MNHNS, CDR2 SASEGT. This CDR3 contains 15 residues. Unmatched junction bases numbered 6, after V lost 4 bases and J lost 6 bases. The CDR3 DNA follows: TGTGCCAGCAGTGGACTCGGGACAGGGGGCCATGGCTACACCTTC. Amino acid sequence: CASSGLGTGGHGYTF.

A remark on this clonotype: Germline is not matched at one junction end, which may reflect a read error. The chain carries TRBV20-1 and TRBJ2-2; 8 positions match TRBD2. There are 15 residues in the CDR3. Germline-derived CDR1 and CDR2 are DFQATT and SNEGSKA (reference sequence). DNA for the CDR3: TGCGGTGCTAGGAAAGGGTCGGGGGGGTCCGGGGAGCTGTTTTTT. Its translation is CGARKGSGGSGELFF.

Comments on this clonotype: This may stem from a read error, because a much larger clone lies one nucleotide away. This chain connects TRBV4-1 to TRBJ2-7; 8 bases agree with TRBD2. From germline, CDR1 is MGHRA and CDR2 YSYEKL. The J segment lost 4 bases and the V segment lost 4 bases, leaving 6 bases of the junction unmatched. This CDR3 is built from 14 residues. In nucleotides, the CDR3 is TGCGCCAGCAGCCCAGCGCGCGGGGGGTACGAGCAGTACTTC. Encoded protein: CASSPARGGYEQYF.

CDR3 sequence (DNA): TGCGCCAGCAGCGGAGGACAGGGTACCAACTCTGGGGCCAACGTCCTGACTTTC. Protein sequence: CASSGGQGTNSGANVLTF. The rearrangement uses TRBV5-1 and TRBJ2-6; 8 bases agree with TRBD1. Germline values: CDR1 SGHRS, CDR2 YFSETQ. The V gene end was trimmed by 4 bases and the J gene end by 0 bases; junction bases not matched to a gene: 9. The CDR3 totals 18 residues.

This clonotype was counted only a few times. This chain links TRBV6-1 with TRBJ2-7; D may be TRBD2 (6 bases). The V gene lost 10 bases and the J gene lost 2 bases, with 12 bases spanning the gap. This CDR3 is built from 12 residues. The germline gives CDR1 MNHNS, CDR2 SASEGT. The CDR3 sequence: CATRTTTYEQYF. CDR3 DNA sequence: TGTGCCACCCGGACTACCACCTACGAGCAGTACTTC.

This clonotype occurred many times. The rearrangement joins TRBV29-1 to TRBJ2-1; D may be TRBD2 (5 bases). The CDR3 sequence is 16 residues long. The V end was cut by 0 bases, the J end by 4 bases, with 16 bases between. CDR1 SQVTM and CDR2 ANQGSEA come from the germline V gene. CDR3 residues: CSVEDPEVSSYNEQFF. The CDR3 nucleotides read TGCAGCGTTGAAGATCCGGAGGTCAGTTCGTACAATGAGCAGTTCTTC.

This rearrangement joins TRBV30 to TRBJ2-3, with unresolved D. Germline V CDR1 and CDR2: GTSNPN, SVGIG (reference sequence). The V gene lost 2 bases and the J gene lost 2 bases, with 11 bases spanning the gap. The CDR3 is 14 amino acids. Here the CDR3 reads CAWSFQTITDTQYF. The CDR3 DNA reads as TGTGCCTGGAGTTTTCAGACCATCACAGATACGCAGTATTTT. Using reference TRBV30 and TRBJ2-3 for the parts outside the CDR3, the full variable domain is SQTIHQWPATLVQPVGSPLSLECTVEGTSNPNLYWYRQAAGRGLQLLFYSVGIGQISSEVPQNLSASRPQDRQFILSSKKLLLSDSGFYLCAWSFQTITDTQYFGPGTRLTVL.

This clonotype occurred a few times. The CDR3 carries no conserved terminal phenylalanine or tryptophan, so it likely arises from a read error. The chain couples TRBV7-2 to TRBJ1-1, with 8 bases matching TRBD1. CDR3 length: 14 residues. Germline lookup yields CDR1 SGHTA and CDR2 FQGNSA. V lost 3 bases and J lost 1; bases outside the gene matches: 1. CDR3 nucleotide sequence: TGTGCCAGCAGCTTGGGGACAGGGAACACTGAAGCTTTCTCT. Residues: CASSLGTGNTEAFS.